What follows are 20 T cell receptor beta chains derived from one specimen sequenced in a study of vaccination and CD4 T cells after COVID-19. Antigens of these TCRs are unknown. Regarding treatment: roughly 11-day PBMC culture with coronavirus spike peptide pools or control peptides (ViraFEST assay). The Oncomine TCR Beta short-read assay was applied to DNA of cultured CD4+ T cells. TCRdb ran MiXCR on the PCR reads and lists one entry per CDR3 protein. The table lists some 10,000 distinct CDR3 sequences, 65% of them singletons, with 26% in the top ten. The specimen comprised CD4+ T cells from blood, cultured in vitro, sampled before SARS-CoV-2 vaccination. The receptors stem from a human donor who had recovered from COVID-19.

CDR3 amino acids: CSASRDRNDEQFF. The CDR3 DNA sequence: TGCAGTGCTTCCCGGGACAGGAACGATGAGCAGTTCTTC. The chain has TRBV20-1 and TRBJ2-1; 8 positions match TRBD1. Germline V gene lookup returns CDR1 DFQATT and CDR2 SNEGSKA (reference sequence). The CDR3 is 13 amino acids. Germline trimming cut 5 bases from V and 8 bases from J; bases unmatched to any gene: 8.

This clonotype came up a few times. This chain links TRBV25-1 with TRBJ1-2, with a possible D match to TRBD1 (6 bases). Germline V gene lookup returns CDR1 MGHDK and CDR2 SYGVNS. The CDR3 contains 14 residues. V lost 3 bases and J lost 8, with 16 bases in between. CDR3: CASSDLGAGEGYTF. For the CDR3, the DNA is TGTGCCAGCAGTGATCTGGGGGCAGGGGAGGGCTACACCTTC.

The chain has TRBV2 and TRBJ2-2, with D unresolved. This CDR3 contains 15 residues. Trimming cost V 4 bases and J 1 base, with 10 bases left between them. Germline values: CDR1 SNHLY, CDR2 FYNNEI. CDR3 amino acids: CASSGSTLNTGELFF. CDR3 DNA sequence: TGTGCCAGCAGTGGGTCCACATTGAACACCGGGGAGCTGTTTTTT. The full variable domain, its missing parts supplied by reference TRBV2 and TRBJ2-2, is EPEVTQTPSHQVTQMGQEVILRCVPISNHLYFYWYRQILGQKVEFLVSFYNNEISEKSEIFDDQFSVERPDGSNFTLKIRSTKLEDSAMYFCASSGSTLNTGELFFGEGSRLTVL.

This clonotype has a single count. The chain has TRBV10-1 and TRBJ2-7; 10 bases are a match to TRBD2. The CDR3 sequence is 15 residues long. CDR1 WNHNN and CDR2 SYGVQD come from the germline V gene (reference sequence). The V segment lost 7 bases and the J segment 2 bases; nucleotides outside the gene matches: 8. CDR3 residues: CASIKLAGPPYEQYF. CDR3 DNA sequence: TGCGCCAGCATTAAACTAGCGGGACCTCCCTACGAGCAGTACTTC.

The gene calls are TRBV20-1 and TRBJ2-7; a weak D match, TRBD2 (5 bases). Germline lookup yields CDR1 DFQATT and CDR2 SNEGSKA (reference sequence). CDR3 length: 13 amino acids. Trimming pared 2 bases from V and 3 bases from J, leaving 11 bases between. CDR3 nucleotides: TGCAGTGCTAGACTGACGGGGTTCTACGAGCAGTACTTC. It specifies CSARLTGFYEQYF.

CDR3 nucleotides: TGTGCCAGCTCCCCCAGTGGGCTGATTACCATGAACACTGAAGCTTTCTTT. Translation: CASSPSGLITMNTEAFF. The gene calls are TRBV18 and TRBJ1-1; D unclear. The CDR3 has 17 residues. Trimming left V 6 bases short and J 0 bases short, with 20 bases between. Germline CDR1 and CDR2: KGHSH and LQKENI.

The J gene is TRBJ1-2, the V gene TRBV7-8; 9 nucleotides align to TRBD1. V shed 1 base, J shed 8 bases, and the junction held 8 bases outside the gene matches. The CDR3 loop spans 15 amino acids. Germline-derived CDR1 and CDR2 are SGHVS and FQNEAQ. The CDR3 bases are TGTGCCAGCAGCTTAGGAGGGACAGGGAGGTACGGCTACACCTTC. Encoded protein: CASSLGGTGRYGYTF. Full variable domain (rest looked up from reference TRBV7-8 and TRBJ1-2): GAGVSQSPRYKVAKRGQDVALRCDPISGHVSLFWYQQALGQGPEFLTYFQNEAQLDKSGLPSDRFFAERPEGSVSTLKIQRTQQEDSAVYLCASSLGGTGRYGYTFGSGTRLTVV.

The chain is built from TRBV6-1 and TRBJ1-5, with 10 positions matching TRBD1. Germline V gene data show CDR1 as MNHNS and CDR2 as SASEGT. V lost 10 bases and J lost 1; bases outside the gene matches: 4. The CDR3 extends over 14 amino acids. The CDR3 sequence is CAIQTGGSNQPQHF. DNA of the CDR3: TGTGCCATCCAGACAGGGGGCAGCAATCAGCCCCAGCATTTT.

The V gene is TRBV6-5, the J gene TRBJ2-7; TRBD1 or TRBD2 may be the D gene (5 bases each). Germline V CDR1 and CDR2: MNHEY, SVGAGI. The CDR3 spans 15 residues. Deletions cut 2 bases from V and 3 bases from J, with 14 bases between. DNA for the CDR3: TGTGCCAGCAGTTACACGGGGACGGGGCACTACGAGCAGTACTTC. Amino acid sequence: CASSYTGTGHYEQYF.

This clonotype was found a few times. As DNA, the CDR3 is TGTGCCAGCAGCTTAAGAGCATACACAGATACGCAGTATTTT. It specifies CASSLRAYTDTQYF. V usage is TRBV7-2 and J usage is TRBJ2-3; no definite D call. CDR1 and CDR2 from the germline V gene are SGHTA and FQGNSA. Trimming removed 2 bases at V and 2 bases at J, with 8 bases between. The CDR3 is 14 amino acids.

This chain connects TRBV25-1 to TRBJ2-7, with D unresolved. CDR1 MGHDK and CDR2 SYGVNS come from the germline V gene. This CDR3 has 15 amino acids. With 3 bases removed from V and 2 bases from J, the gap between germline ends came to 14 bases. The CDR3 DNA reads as TGTGCCAGCAGTGACGCCCGAGGAAATACCTACGAGCAGTACTTC. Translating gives CASSDARGNTYEQYF.

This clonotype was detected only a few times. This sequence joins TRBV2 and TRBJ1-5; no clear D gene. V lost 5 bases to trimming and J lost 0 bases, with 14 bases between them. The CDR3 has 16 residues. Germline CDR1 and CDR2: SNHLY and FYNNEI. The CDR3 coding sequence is TGTGCCAGCAGTCGAACGGCCCTCGATAGCAATCAGCCCCAGCATTTT. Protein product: CASSRTALDSNQPQHF.

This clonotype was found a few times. CDR3 DNA: TGTGCCAGCAGTTTACGAGTCGCTTTTACAGATACGCAGTATTTT. Protein sequence: CASSLRVAFTDTQYF. The chain carries TRBV27 and TRBJ2-3, with D hard to call. The CDR3 loop spans 15 amino acids. Trimming shortened V by 2 bases and J by 3 bases, and 12 bases separated the two germline ends. Germline values: CDR1 MNHEY, CDR2 SMNVEV (reference sequence).

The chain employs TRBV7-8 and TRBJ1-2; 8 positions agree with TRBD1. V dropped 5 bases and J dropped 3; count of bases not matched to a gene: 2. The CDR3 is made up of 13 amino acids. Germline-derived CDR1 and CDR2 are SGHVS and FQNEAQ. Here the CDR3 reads CASSLQGDYGYTF. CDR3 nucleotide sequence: TGTGCCAGCAGCCTACAGGGGGACTATGGCTACACCTTC.

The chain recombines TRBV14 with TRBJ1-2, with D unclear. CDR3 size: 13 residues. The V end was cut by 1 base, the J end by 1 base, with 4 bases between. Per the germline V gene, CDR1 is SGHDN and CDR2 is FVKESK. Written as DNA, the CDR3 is TGTGCCAGCAGCCAAGGGGTTAACTATGGCTACACCTTC. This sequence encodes CASSQGVNYGYTF.

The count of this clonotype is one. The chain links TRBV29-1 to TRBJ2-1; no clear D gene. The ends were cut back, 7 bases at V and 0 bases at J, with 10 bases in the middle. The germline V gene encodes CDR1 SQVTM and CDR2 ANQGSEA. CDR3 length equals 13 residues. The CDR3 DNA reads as TGCAGCGCAGTCACGAGCTCCTACAATGAGCAGTTCTTC. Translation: CSAVTSSYNEQFF.

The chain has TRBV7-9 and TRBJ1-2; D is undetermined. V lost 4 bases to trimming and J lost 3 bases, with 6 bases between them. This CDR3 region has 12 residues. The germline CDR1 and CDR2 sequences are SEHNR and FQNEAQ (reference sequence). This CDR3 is CASSSGDYGYTF. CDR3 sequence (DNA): TGTGCCAGCAGCTCGGGAGACTATGGCTACACCTTC.

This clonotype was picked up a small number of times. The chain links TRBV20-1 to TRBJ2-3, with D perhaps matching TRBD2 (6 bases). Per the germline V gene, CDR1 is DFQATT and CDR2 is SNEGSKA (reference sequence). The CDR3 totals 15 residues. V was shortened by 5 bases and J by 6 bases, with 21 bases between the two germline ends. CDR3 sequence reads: CSAPTSTVGSDTQYF. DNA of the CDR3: TGCAGTGCTCCAACTAGCACCGTTGGGAGCGATACGCAGTATTTT.

CDR3 amino acids: CASSLVGTTYEQYF. CDR3 bases: TGTGCCAGCAGCTTGGTTGGTACGACCTACGAGCAGTACTTC. This chain joins TRBV5-5 and TRBJ2-7, with no clear D. This CDR3 is 14 amino acids long. V was trimmed by 0 bases and J by 2 bases, leaving 9 bases between them. Germline CDR1 SGHKS, CDR2 YYEKEE (reference sequence).

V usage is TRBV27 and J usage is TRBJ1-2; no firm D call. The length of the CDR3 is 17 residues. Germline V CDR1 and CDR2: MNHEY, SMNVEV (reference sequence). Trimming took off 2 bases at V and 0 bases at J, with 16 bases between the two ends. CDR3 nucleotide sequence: TGTGCCAGCAGTTTAACCCGCTGGGATGGGACTAACTATGGCTACACCTTC. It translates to CASSLTRWDGTNYGYTF.